A single sample gave rise to the 29 T cell receptor beta chains below, sequenced in a study of Ad26.COV2.S vaccination and SARS-CoV-2 variants. The treatment: some 20 received Ad26.COV2.S at low or high dose, single or two shots; about 5 received placebo; per-sample allocation not given. Repertoires come from day 63 after the first vaccine or placebo injection. Assay used: immunoSEQ multiplex PCR; TCRdb lists only in-frame clones, some missing. The sample lists some 340,000 clones, 85% occurring once. Sequenced material: peripheral blood, taken in a trial of Ad26.COV2.S vaccine versus placebo. All receptors come from a person aged 18-65 years who received the Ad26.COV2.S COVID-19 vaccine or a placebo.

V usage is TRBV10-3 and J usage is TRBJ1-1, with D possibly matching TRBD1 (5 bases). The CDR3 sequence is 14 residues long. In germline, CDR1 is ENHRY, CDR2 SYGVKD. The V end was cut by 6 bases, the J end by 1 base, with 12 bases between. The DNA of the CDR3 is TGTGCCATCAGGGGGGAGCCAGAGAACACTGAAGCTTTCTTT. This translates into CAIRGEPENTEAFF.

The chain joins TRBV5-1 to TRBJ1-3; tentative D call: TRBD1 (6 bases). From germline, CDR1 is SGHRS and CDR2 YFSETQ. The V and J ends lost 8 bases and 0 bases respectively, with 24 bases between them. This CDR3 has 18 amino acids. This chain's CDR3 is CASRGGQPYVDSGNTIYF. As DNA, the CDR3 is TGCGCCAGTAGGGGCGGACAGCCCTATGTCGACTCTGGAAACACCATATATTTT.

The V and J genes are TRBV6-1 and TRBJ1-1; D is unclear. CDR1 and CDR2 (germline): MNHNS, SASEGT. The CDR3 sequence is 11 residues long. The V gene lost 5 bases and the J gene lost 4 bases, with 5 bases spanning the gap. The CDR3 DNA reads TGTGCCAGCAGTTTTCGCACTGAAGCTTTCTTT. As protein: CASSFRTEAFF.

This sequence joins TRBV6-4 and TRBJ2-1, with TRBD1 matching over 8 bases. V shed 4 bases and J 5 bases; nucleotides not matched to a gene: 1. The CDR3 contains 13 residues. CDR1 MRHNA and CDR2 SNTAGT come from the germline V gene. DNA for the CDR3: TGTGCCAGCAGTGTACAGGGGGACAATGAGCAGTTCTTC. Protein: CASSVQGDNEQFF.

The V gene is TRBV10-1, the J gene TRBJ2-5; a possible D gene is TRBD2 (6 bases). Germline V gene sequence: CDR1 WNHNN, CDR2 SYGVQD (reference sequence). CDR3 length equals 14 residues. V gave up 1 base and J gave up 7 bases, with 13 bases separating them. CDR3 nucleotide sequence: TGCGCCAGCAGTGAGTTGACTAGTGGAGGGACCCAGTACTTC. Its translation: CASSELTSGGTQYF.

The chain links TRBV27 to TRBJ2-3; a possible D gene is TRBD1 (5 bases). The V end lost 1 base, the J end lost 3 bases, and 11 bases lay between the germline ends. There are 15 residues in the CDR3. Germline V gives CDR1 MNHEY, CDR2 SMNVEV (reference sequence). The CDR3: CASSLLTGETDTQYF. CDR3 DNA sequence: TGTGCCAGCAGTTTATTAACAGGAGAAACAGATACGCAGTATTTT.

This chain uses TRBV7-3 with TRBJ2-7; TRBD1 matches at 8 bases. This CDR3 has 17 residues. J was trimmed by 1 base and V by 5 bases; bases with no gene match: 13. Germline lookup yields CDR1 SGHTA and CDR2 FQGTGA. This CDR3 reads CASSTRTTGESSYEQYF. The DNA of the CDR3 is TGTGCCAGCAGCACCCGAACGACAGGGGAGTCATCCTACGAGCAGTACTTC. The entire variable domain, with the rest obtained from reference TRBV7-3 and TRBJ2-7, is as follows: GAGVSQTPSNKVTEKGKYVELRCDPISGHTALYWYRQSLGQGPEFLIYFQGTGAADDSGLPNDRFFAVRPEGSVSTLKIQRTERGDSAVYLCASSTRTTGESSYEQYFGPGTRLTVT.

The chain links TRBV10-3 to TRBJ1-1, with D maybe TRBD1 (6 bases). In germline, CDR1 is ENHRY, CDR2 SYGVKD. The V gene lost 8 bases and the J gene lost 0 bases, with 13 bases spanning the gap. CDR3 length equals 14 residues. CDR3 bases: TGTGCCATCCGGGGGGCAGCCATGAACACTGAAGCTTTCTTT. Its protein is CAIRGAAMNTEAFF.

On this clone: A much larger clone is a single base away; this may be a read error. The CDR3 DNA reads as TGTGCCAGCAGCCCTAGCTCCTACGAGCAGTACTTC. It codes for CASSPSSYEQYF. The rearrangement joins TRBV3-1 (or the pseudogene TRBV3-2) to TRBJ2-7; D remains ambiguous. V dropped 4 bases and J dropped 0 bases, with 4 bases sitting between them. This CDR3 is 12 amino acids long. CDR1 is LGHDT, CDR2 YNNKEL, per germline (reference sequence).

In the case of this clone: The same CDR3 can be traced to other DNA sequences in this sample. The chain recombines TRBV18 with TRBJ1-2; 8 nucleotides line up with TRBD1. The CDR3 length is 13 residues. Germline lookup yields CDR1 KGHSH and CDR2 LQKENI. V shed 3 bases, J shed 3 bases, and the junction held 0 bases outside the gene matches. The CDR3, as DNA: TGTGCCAGCTCACCGGACAGGGACTATGGCTACACCTTC. Encoded protein: CASSPDRDYGYTF.

The chain recombines TRBV4-2 with TRBJ2-7, with D unclear. Trimming removed 0 bases at V and 10 bases at J, with 13 bases between. The germline CDR1 and CDR2 sequences are LGHNA and YNFKEQ. The CDR3 loop spans 13 amino acids. This CDR3 is CASSQEGTGLQYF. As DNA, the CDR3 is TGTGCCAGCAGCCAAGAGGGCACCGGGCTCCAGTACTTC.

The chain couples TRBV28 to TRBJ1-2; D unclear. Germline V CDR1 and CDR2: MDHEN, SYDVKM. The V and J ends lost 9 bases and 5 bases respectively, with 22 bases between them. CDR3 size: 15 residues. The CDR3, as DNA: TGTGCCAGTCGTCTATATACTATTCGGGAATATGGCTACACCTTC. Encoded protein: CASRLYTIREYGYTF.

The rearrangement uses TRBV6-5 and TRBJ1-2; 7 bases agree with TRBD1. Germline trimming cut 6 bases from V and 5 bases from J; bases unmatched to any gene: 9. The CDR3 consists of 14 residues. Germline V gene sequence: CDR1 MNHEY, CDR2 SVGAGI. The CDR3 region has the DNA TGTGCCAGCAGAGATATCGGGACAGATTATGGCTACACCTTC. It codes for CASRDIGTDYGYTF.

The J gene is TRBJ2-5, the V gene TRBV10-3; either TRBD1 or TRBD2 may fit D (5 bases each). Germline V gene sequence: CDR1 ENHRY, CDR2 SYGVKD. V gave up 2 bases and J gave up 7 bases, with 14 bases separating them. This CDR3 region has 14 residues. The CDR3 nucleotides read TGTGCCATCAGTGAGGGGGGTCAGAGTGGGACCCAGTACTTC. Translated: CAISEGGQSGTQYF.

This clone showed up just a few times. J is TRBJ2-3 and V is TRBV7-8; TRBD1 or TRBD2 may be the D gene (5 bases each). Germline-derived CDR1 and CDR2 are SGHVS and FQNEAQ. The CDR3 consists of 13 residues. V shed 3 bases and J shed 4 bases, with 8 bases lying between them. The chain's CDR3 is CASSLGVSDTQYF. For the CDR3, the DNA is TGTGCCAGCAGCTTGGGGGTTTCAGATACGCAGTATTTT.

The gene calls are TRBV6-6 and TRBJ1-2; 8 nucleotides line up with TRBD1. The CDR3 is 13 amino acids. V trimming: 5 bases; J trimming: 8 bases; junction bases outside the gene matches: 7. Germline-derived CDR1 and CDR2 are MNHNY and SVGAGI (reference sequence). This CDR3 is CASSTRTGLGYTF. The CDR3 region has the DNA TGTGCCAGCAGTACTAGGACAGGGTTGGGCTACACCTTC.

This sequence joins TRBV3-1 (or the pseudogene TRBV3-2) and TRBJ1-1; D call uncertain. This CDR3 contains 15 residues. Germline V lookup: CDR1 LGHDT, CDR2 YNNKEL (reference sequence). V was clipped by 1 base and J by 1 base, with 10 bases between them. Written as DNA, the CDR3 is TGTGCCAGCAGCCAAGGTTTATGGGGGAACACTGAAGCTTTCTTT. Encoded protein: CASSQGLWGNTEAFF.

DNA for the CDR3: TGTGCCAGCAGTCCCGGGACAGGTGCCTCCTACGAGCAGTACTTC. Its protein is CASSPGTGASYEQYF. This chain uses TRBV7-3 with TRBJ2-7, with TRBD1 identical over 8 bases. Germline lookup yields CDR1 SGHTA and CDR2 FQGTGA. After removal of 6 bases from V and 0 bases from J, the junction contained 7 bases not matched to a gene. The CDR3 has 15 residues.

This sequence joins TRBV11-2 and TRBJ1-2, with D tentatively TRBD1 (5 bases). Trimming took 3 bases from V and 3 from J, leaving 14 bases between them. There are 15 residues in the CDR3. CDR1 and CDR2 from the germline V gene are SGHAT and FQNNGV. CDR3 loop: CASSFTGGEDYGYTF. CDR3 DNA: TGTGCCAGCAGCTTCACCGGGGGAGAAGACTATGGCTACACCTTC.

The chain carries TRBV7-2 and TRBJ2-2; TRBD2 is a possible D gene (6 bases). Germline V gene lookup returns CDR1 SGHTA and CDR2 FQGNSA. This CDR3 region has 15 residues. V lost 5 bases and J lost 6, with 16 bases in between. The CDR3: CASSPRAGVAGELFF. The CDR3 DNA reads TGTGCCAGCAGCCCGCGAGCGGGTGTCGCCGGGGAGCTGTTTTTT.

This chain links TRBV4-1 with TRBJ1-2, with D perhaps TRBD1 (5 bases). The germline V and J ends were trimmed by 0 bases and 0 bases, with 8 bases remaining between them. The CDR3 has 15 residues. The germline gives CDR1 MGHRA, CDR2 YSYEKL. CDR3 DNA: TGCGCCAGCAGCCAAGACACGGGACCTAACTATGGCTACACCTTC. It codes for CASSQDTGPNYGYTF.

This clone was detected only once. J is TRBJ1-1 and V is TRBV7-2; D ambiguous. CDR3 length: 13 amino acids. Germline V CDR1 and CDR2: SGHTA, FQGNSA. V lost 0 bases, J lost 6 bases, and 8 bases lay in between. CDR3 sequence: CASSLAWDAEAFF. The CDR3 DNA sequence: TGTGCCAGCAGCTTAGCCTGGGATGCTGAAGCTTTCTTT.

The J gene is TRBJ1-5, the V gene TRBV7-9, with unresolved D. The CDR3 is 14 amino acids. Trimming stripped 3 bases from V and 1 base from J, with 7 bases between. The germline CDR1 and CDR2 sequences are SEHNR and FQNEAQ (reference sequence). The CDR3 nucleotides read TGTGCCAGCAGCTTCTCCAACAGCAATCAGCCCCAGCATTTT. Translated, it gives CASSFSNSNQPQHF.

The chain uses TRBV7-2 and TRBJ1-4; D is unresolved. Germline V gene data show CDR1 as SGHTA and CDR2 as FQGNSA. V was shortened by 1 base and J by 4 bases, with 7 bases between the two germline ends. This CDR3 region has 14 residues. Here the CDR3 reads CASSLEGNNEKLFF. The DNA of the CDR3 is TGTGCCAGCAGCTTAGAGGGCAATAATGAAAAACTGTTTTTT.

This chain connects TRBV5-1 to TRBJ2-7; D is ambiguous. The ends were cut back, 0 bases at V and 0 bases at J, with 13 bases in the middle. Germline CDR1 SGHRS, CDR2 YFSETQ. CDR3 length equals 16 residues. The CDR3 protein is CASSLGQFPYSYEQYF. The CDR3 DNA is TGCGCCAGCAGCTTGGGTCAGTTCCCCTACTCCTACGAGCAGTACTTC.

The V call is TRBV11-3, the J call TRBJ2-5; D perhaps matches TRBD1 (5 bases). Germline V gene lookup returns CDR1 SGHNT and CDR2 YENEEA. This CDR3 has 15 amino acids. Trimming removed 0 bases from V and 1 base from J, with 9 bases in between. CDR3 in amino acids: CASSLEGRVQETQYF. CDR3 DNA sequence: TGTGCCAGCAGCTTAGAGGGCAGGGTCCAAGAGACCCAGTACTTC.

The V and J genes are TRBV28 and TRBJ2-5; 7 bases line up with TRBD2. V shed 2 bases, J shed 8 bases, and the junction held 8 bases outside the gene matches. The CDR3 has 14 amino acids. The germline V gene encodes CDR1 MDHEN and CDR2 SYDVKM. This CDR3 is CASSLPSGPTTQYF. The DNA of the CDR3 is TGTGCCAGCAGTTTACCTAGCGGCCCTACTACCCAGTACTTC.

This chain connects TRBV4-1 to TRBJ1-5; unclear D gene. Trimming left V 4 bases short and J 7 bases short, with 14 bases between. The germline gives CDR1 MGHRA, CDR2 YSYEKL. This CDR3 is 14 amino acids long. The CDR3 bases are TGCGCCAGCAGCCCTGTTCCTGGAGACCAGCCCCAGCATTTT. It is translated as CASSPVPGDQPQHF.

V is TRBV18 and J is TRBJ2-5; D is unclear. V was clipped by 4 bases and J by 1 base, with 1 base between them. Per the germline V gene, CDR1 is KGHSH and CDR2 is LQKENI. The length of the CDR3 is 11 residues. CDR3: CASSRQETQYF. DNA of the CDR3: TGTGCCAGCTCACGCCAAGAGACCCAGTACTTC.